This entry describes one T cell receptor beta chain. The data stem from a study of blood T cell repertoires in COVID-19. Study details: Both acute and convalescent COVID-19 samples were obtained from the United States, Italy and Spain.

Per the study methods: The authors estimated nucleated cell counts from reference gene primer amplification. This table comes from immunoSEQ multiplex PCR, and its TCRdb copy is limited to in-frame clones, with some not included. D and trimming come from the DNA, and the V and J calls and clone size come from that table. The sample yields fewer than 120,000 clones, over 75% seen once. The CDR3 sequence is 15 residues long. CDR1 and CDR2 (germline): MNHEY, SMNVEV (reference sequence). Losses at the gene ends were 3 bases for V and 5 bases for J; bases not matched to a gene: 9. The TCR originated in an elderly woman with active or convalescent COVID-19. The rearrangement joins TRBV27 to TRBJ2-5; 7 nucleotides align to TRBD1. What was sequenced was peripheral blood. The CDR3 bases are TGTGCCAGCAGTTTTATAACAGGGGTCCGGGAGACCCAGTACTTC. It yields the protein CASSFITGVRETQYF.